The source of this T cell receptor beta chain is a study of long-term antiretroviral therapy in people with HIV. Study-level results: Within the repertoire, clones expanded before ART were dominant at all time points. On ART adherence, viral resistance or therapy changes, no data were available.

Each donor provided at least one pre-ART PBMC sample and at least two post-ART PBMC samples. The CDR3 contains 14 residues. Trimming took off 4 bases at V and 0 bases at J, with 7 bases between the two ends. CDR1 SEHNR and CDR2 FQNEAQ come from the germline V gene (reference sequence). Remarks on this clone: The antigen is not known.

It was version v3.0 of the immunoSEQ assay that was run at survey level. Generated by immunoSEQ multiplex PCR, the TCRdb table keeps only in-frame clones and is missing some. The table records some 35,000 clones, roughly 85% of them present only once. Here the sequenced sample was unsorted PBMCs, taken 2.2 years after starting antiretroviral therapy. The V and J genes are TRBV7-9 and TRBJ2-1; D remains ambiguous. The clonotype was recovered from a man between 18 and 29 years old with HIV. CDR3 coding DNA: TGTGCCAGCAGCTATCGTGGCTCCTACAATGAGCAGTTCTTC. This translates into CASSYRGSYNEQFF.